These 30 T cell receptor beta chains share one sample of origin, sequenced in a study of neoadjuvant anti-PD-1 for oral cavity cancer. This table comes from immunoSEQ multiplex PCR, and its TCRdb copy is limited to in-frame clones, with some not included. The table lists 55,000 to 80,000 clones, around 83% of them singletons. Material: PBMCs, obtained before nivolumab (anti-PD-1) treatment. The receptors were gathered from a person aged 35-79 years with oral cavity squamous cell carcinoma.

Here the CDR3 reads CASSSDLAGEQFF. The CDR3 DNA reads as TGTGCCAGCAGCTCAGATCTAGCGGGGGAGCAGTTCTTC. The chain employs TRBV11-1 and TRBJ2-1; TRBD2 matches 9 bases. Looked up from germline, CDR1 is SGHAT and CDR2 is FQDESV (reference sequence). Trimming removed 4 bases from V and 10 bases from J; junction bases left unmatched: 5. The CDR3 consists of 13 residues.

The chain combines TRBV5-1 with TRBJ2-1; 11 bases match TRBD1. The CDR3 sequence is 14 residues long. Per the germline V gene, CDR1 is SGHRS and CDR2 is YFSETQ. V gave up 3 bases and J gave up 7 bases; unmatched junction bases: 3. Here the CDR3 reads CASSSGTGGNEQFF. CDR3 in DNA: TGCGCCAGCAGCTCCGGGACAGGGGGGAATGAGCAGTTCTTC.

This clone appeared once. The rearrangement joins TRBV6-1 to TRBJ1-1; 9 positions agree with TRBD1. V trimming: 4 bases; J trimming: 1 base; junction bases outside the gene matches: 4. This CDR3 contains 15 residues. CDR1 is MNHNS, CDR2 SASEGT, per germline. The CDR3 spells CASSVEGQGNTEAFF. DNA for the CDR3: TGTGCCAGCAGTGTGGAGGGACAGGGGAACACTGAAGCTTTCTTT.

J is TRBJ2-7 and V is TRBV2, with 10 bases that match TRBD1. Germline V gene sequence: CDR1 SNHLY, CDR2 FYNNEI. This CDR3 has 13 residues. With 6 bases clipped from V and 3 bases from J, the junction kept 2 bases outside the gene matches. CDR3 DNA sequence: TGTGCCAGCAGGGGACAGGGGCTCTACGAGCAGTACTTC. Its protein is CASRGQGLYEQYF.

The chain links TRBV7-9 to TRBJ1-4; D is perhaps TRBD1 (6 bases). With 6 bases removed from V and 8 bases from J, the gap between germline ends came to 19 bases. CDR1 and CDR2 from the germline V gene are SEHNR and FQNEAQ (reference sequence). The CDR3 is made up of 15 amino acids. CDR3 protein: CASRPSGQSNEKLFF. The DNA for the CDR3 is TGTGCCAGCAGGCCCTCGGGACAATCAAACGAAAAACTGTTTTTT.

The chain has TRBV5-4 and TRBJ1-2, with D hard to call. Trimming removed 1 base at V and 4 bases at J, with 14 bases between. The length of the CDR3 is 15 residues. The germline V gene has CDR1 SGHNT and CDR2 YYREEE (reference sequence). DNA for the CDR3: TGTGCCAGCAGCTTGTCACTGGGTAGTTCCTATGGCTACACCTTC. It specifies CASSLSLGSSYGYTF.

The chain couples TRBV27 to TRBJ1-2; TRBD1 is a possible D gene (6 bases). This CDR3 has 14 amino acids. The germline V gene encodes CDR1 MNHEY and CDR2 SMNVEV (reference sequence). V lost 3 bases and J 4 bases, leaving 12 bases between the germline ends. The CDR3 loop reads CASSLSGARYGYTF. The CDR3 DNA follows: TGTGCCAGCAGTTTGTCAGGGGCCCGCTATGGCTACACCTTC.

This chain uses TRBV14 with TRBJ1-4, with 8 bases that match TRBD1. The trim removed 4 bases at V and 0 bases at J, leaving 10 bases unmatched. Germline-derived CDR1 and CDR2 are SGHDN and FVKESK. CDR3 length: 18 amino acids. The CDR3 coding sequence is TGTGCCAGCAGCCGCGGACAGGGAGGGTTTGCAACTAATGAAAAACTGTTTTTT. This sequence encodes CASSRGQGGFATNEKLFF.

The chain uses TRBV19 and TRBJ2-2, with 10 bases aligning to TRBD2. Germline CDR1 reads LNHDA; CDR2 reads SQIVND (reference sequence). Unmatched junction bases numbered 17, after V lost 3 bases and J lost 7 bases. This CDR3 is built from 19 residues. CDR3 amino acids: CASSMWLAGATIRSGELFF. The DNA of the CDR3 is TGTGCCAGTAGTATGTGGCTAGCGGGGGCCACGATCCGGAGCGGGGAGCTGTTTTTT.

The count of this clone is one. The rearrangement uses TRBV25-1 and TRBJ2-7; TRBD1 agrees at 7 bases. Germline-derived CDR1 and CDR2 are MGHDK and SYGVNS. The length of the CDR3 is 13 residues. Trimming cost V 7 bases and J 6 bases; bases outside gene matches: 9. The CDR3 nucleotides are TGTGCCAGCAAAGGCGGACAGGACGGCGAGCAGTACTTC. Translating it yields CASKGGQDGEQYF.

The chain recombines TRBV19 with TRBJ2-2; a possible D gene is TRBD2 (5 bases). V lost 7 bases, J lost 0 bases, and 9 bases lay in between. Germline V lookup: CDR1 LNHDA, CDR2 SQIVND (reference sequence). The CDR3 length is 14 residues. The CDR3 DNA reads TGTGCCAGTAAGGAGGACGCGAACACCGGGGAGCTGTTTTTT. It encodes CASKEDANTGELFF.

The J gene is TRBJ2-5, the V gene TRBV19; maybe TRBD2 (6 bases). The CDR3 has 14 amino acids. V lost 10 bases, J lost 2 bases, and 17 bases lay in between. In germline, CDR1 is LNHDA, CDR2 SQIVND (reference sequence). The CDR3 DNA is TGTGCCACCCGCCCGCGAGGGAGGCAAGAGACCCAGTACTTC. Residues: CATRPRGRQETQYF.

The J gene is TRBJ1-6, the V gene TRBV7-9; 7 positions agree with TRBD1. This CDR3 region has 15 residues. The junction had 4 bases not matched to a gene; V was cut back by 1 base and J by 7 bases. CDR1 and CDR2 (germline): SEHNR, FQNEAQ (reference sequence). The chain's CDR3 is CASSLDGTANSPLHF. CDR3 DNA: TGTGCCAGCAGCTTAGACGGGACAGCGAATTCACCCCTCCACTTT. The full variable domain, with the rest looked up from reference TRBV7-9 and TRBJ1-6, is DTGVSQNPRHKITKRGQNVTFRCDPISEHNRLYWYRQTLGQGPEFLTYFQNEAQLEKSRLLSDRFSAERPKGSFSTLEIQRTEQGDSAMYLCASSLDGTANSPLHFGNGTRLTVT.

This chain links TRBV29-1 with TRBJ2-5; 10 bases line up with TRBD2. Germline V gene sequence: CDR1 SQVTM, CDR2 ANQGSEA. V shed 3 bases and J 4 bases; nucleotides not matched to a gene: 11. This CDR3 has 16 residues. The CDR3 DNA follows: TGCAGCGTTGAGAGGGTGGCTAGCGGGAGATCAGAGACCCAGTACTTC. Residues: CSVERVASGRSETQYF.

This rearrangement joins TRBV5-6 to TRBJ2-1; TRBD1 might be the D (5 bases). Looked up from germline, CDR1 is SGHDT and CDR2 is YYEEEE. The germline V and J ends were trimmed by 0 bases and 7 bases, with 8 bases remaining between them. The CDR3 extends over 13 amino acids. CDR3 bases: TGTGCCAGCAGCTTGGACAGGAGAAATGAGCAGTTCTTC. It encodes CASSLDRRNEQFF.

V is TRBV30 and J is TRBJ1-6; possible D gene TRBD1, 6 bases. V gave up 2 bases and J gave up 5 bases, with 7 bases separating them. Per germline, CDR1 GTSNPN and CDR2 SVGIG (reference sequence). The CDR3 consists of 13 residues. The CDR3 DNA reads TGTGCCTGGAGTAGACAGGATAATTCACCCCTCCACTTT. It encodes CAWSRQDNSPLHF.

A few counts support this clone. The CDR3 reads CASSQVGDTTDTQYF. CDR3 bases: TGTGCCAGCAGTCAAGTGGGGGACACCACAGATACGCAGTATTTT. The chain employs TRBV11-3 and TRBJ2-3; weak D call: TRBD1 (6 bases). V lost 6 bases to trimming and J lost 2 bases, with 15 bases between them. CDR3 length equals 15 residues. Germline V gene lookup returns CDR1 SGHNT and CDR2 YENEEA.

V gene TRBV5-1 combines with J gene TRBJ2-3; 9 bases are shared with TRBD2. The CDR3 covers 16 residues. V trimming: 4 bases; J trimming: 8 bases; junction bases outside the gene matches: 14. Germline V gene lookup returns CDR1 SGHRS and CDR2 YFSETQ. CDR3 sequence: CASSRLGGRASFTQYF. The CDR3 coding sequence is TGCGCCAGCAGCCGCCTTGGCGGGAGGGCCTCTTTTACGCAGTATTTT.

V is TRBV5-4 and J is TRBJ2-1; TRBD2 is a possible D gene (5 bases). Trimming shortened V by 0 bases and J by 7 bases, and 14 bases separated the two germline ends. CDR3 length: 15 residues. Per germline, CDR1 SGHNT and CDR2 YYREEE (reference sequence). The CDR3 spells CASSLGGLGDNEQFF. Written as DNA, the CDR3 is TGTGCCAGCAGCTTGGGAGGTCTCGGGGATAATGAGCAGTTCTTC. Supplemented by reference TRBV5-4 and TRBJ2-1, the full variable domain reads ETGVTQSPTHLIKTRGQQVTLRCSSQSGHNTVSWYQQALGQGPQFIFQYYREEENGRGNFPPRFSGLQFPNYSSELNVNALELDDSALYLCASSLGGLGDNEQFFGPGTRLTVL.

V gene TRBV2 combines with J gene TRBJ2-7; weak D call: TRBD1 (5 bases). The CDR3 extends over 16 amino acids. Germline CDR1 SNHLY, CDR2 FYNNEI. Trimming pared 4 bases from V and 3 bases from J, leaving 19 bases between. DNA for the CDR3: TGTGCCAGCAGTGCTGAAGGGGTTAGGAATGGCTACGAGCAGTACTTC. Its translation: CASSAEGVRNGYEQYF.

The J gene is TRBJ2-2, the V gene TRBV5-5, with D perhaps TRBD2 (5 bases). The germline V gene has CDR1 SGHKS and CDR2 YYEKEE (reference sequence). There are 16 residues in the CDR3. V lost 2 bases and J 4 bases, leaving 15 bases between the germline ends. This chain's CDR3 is CASSFRLAGLTGELFF. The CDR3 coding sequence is TGTGCCAGCAGCTTCAGGCTAGCAGGTCTCACCGGGGAGCTGTTTTTT.

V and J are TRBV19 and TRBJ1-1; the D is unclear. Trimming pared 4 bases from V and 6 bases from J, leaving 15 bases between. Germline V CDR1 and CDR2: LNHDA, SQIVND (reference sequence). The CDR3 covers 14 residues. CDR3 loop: CASSKSWGNAEAFF. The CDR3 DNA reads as TGTGCCAGTAGTAAGAGTTGGGGTAATGCTGAAGCTTTCTTT.

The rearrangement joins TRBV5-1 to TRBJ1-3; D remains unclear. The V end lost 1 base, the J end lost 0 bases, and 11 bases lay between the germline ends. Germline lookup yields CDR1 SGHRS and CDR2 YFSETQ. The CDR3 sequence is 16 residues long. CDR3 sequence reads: CASSLNTGNSGNTIYF. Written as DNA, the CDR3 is TGCGCCAGCAGCTTGAATACGGGGAACTCTGGAAACACCATATATTTT.

Here the CDR3 DNA reads TGCGCCAGCAGCTTAGAGGCGAACACCGGGGAGCTGTTTTTT. Its protein product is CASSLEANTGELFF. This chain connects TRBV5-1 to TRBJ2-2; D gene uncertain. V lost 2 bases to trimming and J lost 0 bases, with 5 bases between them. CDR3 size: 14 residues. CDR1 and CDR2 (germline): SGHRS, YFSETQ. Full variable domain (rest looked up from reference TRBV5-1 and TRBJ2-2): KAGVTQTPRYLIKTRGQQVTLSCSPISGHRSVSWYQQTPGQGLQFLFEYFSETQRNKGNFPGRFSGRQFSNSRSEMNVSTLELGDSALYLCASSLEANTGELFFGEGSRLTVL.

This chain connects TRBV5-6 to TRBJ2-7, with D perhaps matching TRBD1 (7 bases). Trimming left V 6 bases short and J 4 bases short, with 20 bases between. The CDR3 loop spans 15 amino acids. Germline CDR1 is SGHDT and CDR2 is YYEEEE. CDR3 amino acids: CASIQTGRTIYEQYF. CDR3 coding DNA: TGTGCCAGCATCCAGACAGGGAGGACTATTTACGAGCAGTACTTC. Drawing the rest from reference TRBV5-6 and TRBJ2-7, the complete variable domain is DAGVTQSPTHLIKTRGQQVTLRCSPKSGHDTVSWYQQALGQGPQFIFQYYEEEERQRGNFPDRFSGHQFPNYSSELNVNALLLGDSALYLCASIQTGRTIYEQYFGPGTRLTVT.

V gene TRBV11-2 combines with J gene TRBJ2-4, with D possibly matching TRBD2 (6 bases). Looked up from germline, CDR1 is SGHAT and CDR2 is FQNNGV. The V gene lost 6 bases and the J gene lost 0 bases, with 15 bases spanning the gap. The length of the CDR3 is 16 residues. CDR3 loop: CASSLRGGLAKNIQYF. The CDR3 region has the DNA TGTGCCAGCAGTCTCCGGGGAGGTCTAGCCAAAAACATTCAGTACTTC.

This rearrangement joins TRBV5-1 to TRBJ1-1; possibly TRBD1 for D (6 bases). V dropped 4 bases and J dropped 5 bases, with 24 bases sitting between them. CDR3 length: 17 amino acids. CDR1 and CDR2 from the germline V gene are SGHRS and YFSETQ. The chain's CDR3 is CASSVGGAGARETEAFF. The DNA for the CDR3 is TGCGCCAGCAGCGTGGGGGGGGCGGGGGCGCGGGAAACTGAAGCTTTCTTT.

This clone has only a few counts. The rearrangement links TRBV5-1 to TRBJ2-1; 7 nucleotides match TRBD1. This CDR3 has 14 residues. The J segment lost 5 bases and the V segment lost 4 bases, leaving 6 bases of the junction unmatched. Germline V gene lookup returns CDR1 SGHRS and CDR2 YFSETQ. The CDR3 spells CASSIYRGNNEQFF. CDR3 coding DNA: TGCGCCAGCAGCATCTACAGGGGAAACAATGAGCAGTTCTTC.

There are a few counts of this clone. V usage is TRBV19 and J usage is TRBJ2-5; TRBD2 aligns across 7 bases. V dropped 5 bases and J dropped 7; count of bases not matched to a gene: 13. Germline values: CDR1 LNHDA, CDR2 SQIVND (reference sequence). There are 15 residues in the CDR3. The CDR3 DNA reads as TGTGCCAGTAGTTCGTGGGAGGGCCCCGGGAGGACCCAGTACTTC. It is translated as CASSSWEGPGRTQYF. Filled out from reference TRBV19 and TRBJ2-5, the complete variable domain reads DGGITQSPKYLFRKEGQNVTLSCEQNLNHDAMYWYRQDPGQGLRLIYYSQIVNDFQKGDIAEGYSVSREKKESFPLTVTSAQKNPTAFYLCASSSWEGPGRTQYFGPGTRLLVL.

CDR3 sequence (DNA): TGTGCCAGCAGCCGTCCCCTGGGCGAGGCGCAGTATTTT. Translating it yields CASSRPLGEAQYF. This chain joins TRBV6-5 and TRBJ2-3; D is ambiguous. V was pared by 6 bases and J by 10 bases, with 17 bases between. This CDR3 comprises 13 residues. CDR1 MNHEY and CDR2 SVGAGI come from the germline V gene.